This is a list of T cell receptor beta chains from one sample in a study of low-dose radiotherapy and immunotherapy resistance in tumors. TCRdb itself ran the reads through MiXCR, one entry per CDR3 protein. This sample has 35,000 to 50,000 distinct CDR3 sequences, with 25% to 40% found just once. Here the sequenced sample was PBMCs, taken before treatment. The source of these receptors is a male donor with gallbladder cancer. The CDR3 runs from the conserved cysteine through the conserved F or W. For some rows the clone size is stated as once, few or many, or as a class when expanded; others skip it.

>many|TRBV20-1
CSARAGGRNTGELFF
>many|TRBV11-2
CASSPTSGSTDTQYF
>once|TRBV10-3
CAISVGDRGVQPQHF
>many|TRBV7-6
CASSLETSSYNEQFF
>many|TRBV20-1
CSARVPAGGWTDTQYF
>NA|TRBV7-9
CASSFQSPNQETQYF
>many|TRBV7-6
CASSLARASGGPNQYF
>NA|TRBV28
CASTFSRGSHEQYF
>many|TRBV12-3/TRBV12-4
CASSTQNNEQFF
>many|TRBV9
CAGRGPGPPGGSPLHF
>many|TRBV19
CASITGASADQTNYGYTF
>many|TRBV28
CASSTPRATERLYGYTF
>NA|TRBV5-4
CASSQLGAGEETQYF
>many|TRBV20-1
CSAPSGQNSYEQYF
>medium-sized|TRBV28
CASTSDRRSYEQYF
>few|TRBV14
CASSQGMVAANTGELFF
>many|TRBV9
CASSASGQGGNSPLHF
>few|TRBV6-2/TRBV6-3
CASHRTSGYNEQFF
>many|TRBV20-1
CSARTLGPSSYNEQFF
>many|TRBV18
CASSLGLAENNEQFF
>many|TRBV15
CATSRGGIGETQYF
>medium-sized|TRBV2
CASSESGGYNEQFF
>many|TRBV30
CAWSRSGTSNEKLFF
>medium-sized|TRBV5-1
CASSFGSEAYEQYF
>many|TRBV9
CASSEQNRELFF
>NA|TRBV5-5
CASTNQTSMYLCASQAAGGTQYF